This TCR beta chain is from a study of human T cells and chemical hapten exposure. Study-level information: Epicutaneous patch tests delivered 0.01% DPC to the upper back, with evaluation at 6 days. Findings of the study overall: The number of TCRs over 1 in 1000 frequency stayed unchanged after DPC.

This CDR3 is built from 17 residues. Germline assignment: CDR1 SGHVS and CDR2 FNYEAQ. After removal of 0 bases from V and 5 bases from J, the junction contained 10 bases not matched to a gene. This clonotype has a count of ten or more. Its antigen is not identified. Time point specified: patch test 3, about 24 weeks after DPC sensitization. The treatment here: therapeutic diphenylcyclopropenone sensitization with weekly scalp DPC. The study used a library that attached unique molecular identifiers to individual cDNA molecules. TCRdb passed the RACE reads through MiXCR, listing each CDR3 protein once. Of roughly 84,000 distinct CDR3 sequences in the sample, roughly 10% were seen once.

This specimen consisted of whole blood, obtained in connection with sensitization to the hapten diphenylcyclopropenone (DPC). The TCR comes from a woman aged 45-60 years with alopecia areata. Some clones in this sample may be carry-over from other donors' samples. The chain has TRBV7-6 and TRBJ2-5; 9 bases align to TRBD2. CDR3 loop: CASSLAASASGMETQYF. The CDR3, as DNA: TGTGCCAGCAGCTTAGCGGCATCGGCTAGCGGGATGGAGACCCAGTACTTC.